This T cell receptor (beta chain) was documented in a study of identical twins (dated by TCRdb to 2016 to 2018). In terms of the full investigation: To test whether fetal clonotypes persist, the study used deep sequencing on TCR alpha and beta repertoires from monozygotic twins, unrelated adults of various ages, and cord blood. To rule out contamination, the twin experiments were replicated at different times with different library preparation protocols. The full study reports these points: Fewer insertions were carried by abundant cord blood beta clonotypes; a weaker similar trend was observed in young adult naive repertoires, while no such trend was observed in memory repertoires. Out-of-frame TCR alpha sequences shared between twins showed an excess of low generation-probability sequences compared with coincidental sharing between unrelated individuals. Excess twin sharing in beta out-of-frame sequences was weaker because fewer shared sequences lowered the signal-to-noise ratio. Invariant T cells such as MAIT and iNKT could partly confound zero-insertion analyses, though diverse VJ usage argued against this for most clonotypes. Recombination models systematically underestimated out-of-frame TCR alpha sharing in monozygotic twins but agreed with sharing between unrelated individuals. Because the same donors could not be followed over many years, conclusions were based on cross-sectional statistical analysis.

All donors were healthy Caucasians. Three pairs of female monozygotic twins, all aged roughly 18 to 29 years, made up the twin cohort. Positive isolation kits from Invitrogen were used to isolate CD4+ and CD8+ T cell populations. The germline V end is reduced by 6 bases and the J end by 2 bases; junction bases left unmatched: 7. CDR1 SGHRS and CDR2 YFSETQ are derived from the germline V gene. The CDR3 spans 14 residues, from the cysteine through the phenylalanine. Only CDR3 DNA is held: 42 bases, read in frame from base 1. This clonotype was counted between two and nine times. Its binding antigen is unknown. Base quality data are lacking; no much larger clone is found one base away. The library came from 5' RACE. These reads were obtained on an Illumina HiSeq 2000. Template switching introduced a universal primer binding site; the final cDNA contained a unique molecular identifier, enabling accurate counting of TCR cDNA molecules. First-strand cDNA for TCR alpha and beta chains was synthesized from specific primers in the conserved constant-segment region. To control for contamination, every cDNA library was double barcoded, receiving both a SMART-Mk sample barcode and Illumina barcodes. TruSeq adapter sequences along with Illumina sample barcodes were introduced in two successive PCR steps. The Illumina HiSeq platform was used with custom primers to sequence TCR alpha and beta cDNA libraries. As for the original processing: Unique molecular identifiers were extracted from raw reads with MiGEC, and CDR3 positions were determined with MiXCR. Recombination models were inferred per individual with the repgenHMM and IGoR tools using an EM algorithm. Shared clonotypes were analyzed with the tcR package in R, and sharing was normalized by the product of cloneset sizes. To study raw recombination free of thymic and clonal selection effects, out-of-frame nonproductive sequences were analyzed. The public reads were reanalyzed by TCRdb: fastp trimming at Q25, MiXCR alignment, in-frame beta chains only. Every CDR3 protein is listed once, alongside the most common genes and DNA of its rows. The V and J calls and clone size come from TCRdb's table, not from the authors' own analysis. The sample table shows 300,000 to 400,000 distinct CDR3 sequences, and around an eighth are seen once. Just over 7% of the sample lies in the top ten.

These data were likewise used in another study, on yellow fever vaccine responses in identical twins. The second study reports: According to the authors, in identical twins the way T cells responded to vaccination appeared partly convergent and partly personalized. In the study, vaccine-responding T cell clones were precisely tracked in identical twins.

The receptor was derived from a woman under 30 in good health. The material sequenced was CD8+ T cells sorted from blood. This chain is built from TRBV5-1 and TRBJ1-1, with 7 junctional bases fitting TRBD1. CDR3 reads: CASTHRGDNTEAFF. The nucleotides are TGCGCCAGCACTCACAGGGGCGACAACACTGAAGCTTTCTTT.